Below, 17 T cell receptor beta chains from the same sample are listed, as sequenced in a study of cytomegalovirus exposure and HLA in healthy donors. The PCR contained 60 Vbeta and 13 Jbeta primers. Sequencing was performed with immunoSEQ multiplex PCR; in TCRdb, only in-frame clones are kept and a portion is missing. The sample lists around 180,000 clones, roughly 82% occurring once. The material sequenced was PBMCs. Source of these receptors: a woman aged 45-65 years in good health and CMV-seronegative.

This clone occurred a few times. The gene calls are TRBV4-1 and TRBJ2-2; 8 bases are a match to TRBD1. The V segment lost 0 bases and the J segment 7 bases; nucleotides outside the gene matches: 7. The CDR3 is 16 residues long. CDR1 and CDR2 from the germline V gene are MGHRA and YSYEKL. The CDR3 reads CASSQERPTGGGELFF. The CDR3 nucleotides read TGCGCCAGCAGCCAAGAGAGGCCCACAGGGGGCGGGGAGCTGTTTTTT.

J is TRBJ1-5 and V is TRBV19, with D uncertain. Trimming removed 5 bases at V and 4 bases at J, with 6 bases between. This CDR3 comprises 12 residues. The germline V gene encodes CDR1 LNHDA and CDR2 SQIVND (reference sequence). In nucleotides, the CDR3 is TGTGCCAGTAGTGGAGATAATCAGCCCCAGCATTTT. Translating it yields CASSGDNQPQHF.

The rearrangement joins TRBV27 to TRBJ2-7; 8 nucleotides line up with TRBD2. V trimming: 7 bases; J trimming: 5 bases; junction bases outside the gene matches: 7. The CDR3 spans 13 residues. CDR1 is MNHEY, CDR2 SMNVEV, per germline (reference sequence). The CDR3, as DNA: TGTGCCAGCAAGGCGGGAGGTTCCCACGAGCAGTACTTC. It specifies CASKAGGSHEQYF.

The chain employs TRBV10-3 and TRBJ2-1; 7 bases line up with TRBD2. The CDR3 sequence is 15 residues long. V shed 3 bases and J 4 bases; nucleotides not matched to a gene: 6. Germline assignment: CDR1 ENHRY and CDR2 SYGVKD. The DNA for the CDR3 is TGTGCCATCAGTGACCCCGGGACTACTTACAATGAGCAGTTCTTC. It codes for CAISDPGTTYNEQFF.

The chain joins TRBV7-9 to TRBJ2-3, with TRBD2 matching over 14 bases. CDR1 and CDR2 (germline): SEHNR, FQNEAQ (reference sequence). V gave up 4 bases and J gave up 4 bases; unmatched junction bases: 4. The CDR3 has 16 residues. The CDR3 DNA reads TGTGCCAGCAGCTCGGGACTAGCGGGAGAGTCAGATACGCAGTATTTT. It translates to CASSSGLAGESDTQYF.

The chain uses TRBV7-9 and TRBJ1-1; 10 nucleotides line up with TRBD1. The germline V gene encodes CDR1 SEHNR and CDR2 FQNEAQ (reference sequence). This CDR3 spans 16 amino acids. Trimming removed 3 bases from V and 0 bases from J; junction bases left unmatched: 4. This chain's CDR3 is CASSFRQGALNTEAFF. The CDR3 region has the DNA TGTGCCAGCAGCTTCAGACAGGGGGCTTTGAACACTGAAGCTTTCTTT.

The CDR3 loop is CASSLRPGGEETQYF. The DNA for the CDR3 is TGTGCCAGCAGTTTAAGGCCGGGAGGGGAAGAGACCCAGTACTTC. V is TRBV27 and J is TRBJ2-5, with 8 bases fitting TRBD2. The V segment lost 2 bases and the J segment 3 bases; nucleotides outside the gene matches: 5. CDR3 length equals 15 residues. Germline values: CDR1 MNHEY, CDR2 SMNVEV (reference sequence).

V usage is TRBV5-1 and J usage is TRBJ2-2; TRBD1 matches at 9 bases. The trim removed 4 bases at V and 2 bases at J, leaving 3 bases unmatched. The germline V gene encodes CDR1 SGHRS and CDR2 YFSETQ. There are 15 residues in the CDR3. The CDR3 DNA reads TGCGCCAGCAGCGGGACAGGGCCTAACACCGGGGAGCTGTTTTTT. It is translated as CASSGTGPNTGELFF.

The chain uses TRBV18 and TRBJ1-4; D is uncertain. CDR3 length: 15 amino acids. With 3 bases removed from V and 0 bases from J, the gap between germline ends came to 8 bases. In germline, CDR1 is KGHSH, CDR2 LQKENI. DNA of the CDR3: TGTGCCAGCTCACCGTTCGGGGCAACTAATGAAAAACTGTTTTTT. Residues: CASSPFGATNEKLFF.

This clone was counted once. The chain has TRBV5-1 and TRBJ1-6; D is undetermined. V lost 0 bases and J 0 bases, leaving 7 bases between the germline ends. The CDR3 contains 16 residues. CDR1 is SGHRS, CDR2 YFSETQ, per germline. The CDR3 nucleotides read TGCGCCAGCAGCTTGGGCGGAGACTCCTATAATTCACCCCTCCACTTT. Its translation is CASSLGGDSYNSPLHF.

The V call is TRBV5-1, the J call TRBJ2-7; 11 bases align to TRBD2. The CDR3 is made up of 15 amino acids. Germline assignment: CDR1 SGHRS and CDR2 YFSETQ. V lost 5 bases, J lost 13 bases, and 17 bases stayed unmatched. CDR3 nucleotides: TGCGCCAGCAGTCCTAGGGGACTAGCGGATCCGGTATTCTACTTC. This sequence encodes CASSPRGLADPVFYF.

This rearrangement joins TRBV28 to TRBJ2-7; TRBD2 agrees at 11 bases. The J segment lost 3 bases and the V segment lost 6 bases, leaving 7 bases of the junction unmatched. The CDR3 has 15 amino acids. Germline lookup yields CDR1 MDHEN and CDR2 SYDVKM. As DNA, the CDR3 is TGTGCCAGCAGCCCGGGACTAGCGGAACACTACGAGCAGTACTTC. This sequence encodes CASSPGLAEHYEQYF.

The chain combines TRBV21-1 with TRBJ2-6; the table's D call of TRBD2 was not tested on the DNA. TRBV21-1 is reported as a pseudogene. The CDR3 runs 18 residues. The CDR3 is CASSNKRVPSTGANVLTF. Written as DNA, the CDR3 is TGTGCCAGCAGCAACAAACGGGTCCCAAGCACTGGGGCCAACGTCCTGACTTTC.

The V and J genes are TRBV19 and TRBJ2-1; a possible D gene is TRBD2 (6 bases). CDR1 and CDR2 from the germline V gene are LNHDA and SQIVND (reference sequence). CDR3 length equals 14 residues. Trimming shortened V by 3 bases and J by 5 bases, and 11 bases separated the two germline ends. DNA for the CDR3: TGTGCCAGTAGTATGGTCGGGGGAGACAATGAGCAGTTCTTC. Protein product: CASSMVGGDNEQFF.

The chain employs TRBV28 and TRBJ1-1; 8 positions agree with TRBD1. Germline V gene lookup returns CDR1 MDHEN and CDR2 SYDVKM. V lost 7 bases to trimming and J lost 1 base; unmatched junction nucleotides: 8. The CDR3 covers 15 residues. CDR3 residues: CASISGGQGNTEAFF. CDR3 coding DNA: TGTGCCAGCATTTCGGGTGGACAGGGGAACACTGAAGCTTTCTTT.

This chain uses TRBV18 with TRBJ2-5, with 11 bases fitting TRBD1. V lost 3 bases and J lost 4; bases outside the gene matches: 1. This CDR3 region has 14 residues. Germline CDR1 KGHSH, CDR2 LQKENI. This CDR3 is CASSPDRGRETQYF. DNA of the CDR3: TGTGCCAGCTCACCGGACAGGGGGCGAGAGACCCAGTACTTC.

The chain is built from TRBV2 and TRBJ1-4; D remains ambiguous. The germline V gene has CDR1 SNHLY and CDR2 FYNNEI. V was shortened by 4 bases and J by 0 bases, with 9 bases between the two germline ends. The CDR3 covers 15 residues. The CDR3 sequence is CASSVQRPTNEKLFF. DNA for the CDR3: TGTGCCAGCAGTGTCCAGCGGCCAACTAATGAAAAACTGTTTTTT.